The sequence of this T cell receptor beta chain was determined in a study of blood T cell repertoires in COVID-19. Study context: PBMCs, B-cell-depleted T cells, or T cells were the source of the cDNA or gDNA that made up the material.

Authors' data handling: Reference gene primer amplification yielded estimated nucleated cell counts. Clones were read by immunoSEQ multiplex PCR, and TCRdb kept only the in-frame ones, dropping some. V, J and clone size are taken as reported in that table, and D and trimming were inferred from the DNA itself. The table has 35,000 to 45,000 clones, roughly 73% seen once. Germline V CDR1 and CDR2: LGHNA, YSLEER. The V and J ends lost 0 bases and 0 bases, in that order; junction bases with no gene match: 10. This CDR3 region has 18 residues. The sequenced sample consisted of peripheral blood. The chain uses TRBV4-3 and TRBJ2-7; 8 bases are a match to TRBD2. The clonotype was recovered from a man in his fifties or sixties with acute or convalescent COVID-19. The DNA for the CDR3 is TGCGCCAGCAGCCAAGAAAGCGGAATAGCGGGGATCTCCTACGAGCAGTACTTC. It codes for CASSQESGIAGISYEQYF.